This T cell receptor (beta chain) was sequenced during a study of blood T cell repertoires in COVID-19. At the level of the study: T cells, B-cell-depleted T cells, or PBMCs provided the cDNA or gDNA that served as material.

V was pared by 3 bases and J by 2 bases, with 13 bases of the junction left unmatched. This CDR3 is 18 amino acids long. Germline V CDR1 and CDR2: SGHVS, FQNEAQ. Assay: immunoSEQ multiplex PCR; the TCRdb copy retains only in-frame clones and omits some. The sample carries fewer than 350,000 clones, around 85% recorded once. Exposed volunteers were people who met a COVID-19 case within 2 weeks before study entry. The V call is TRBV7-8, the J call TRBJ2-3, with 8 bases identical to TRBD2. Input material: PBMCs or T cells enriched from blood (not recorded which). This sequence originates from a woman in her twenties or thirties who had been exposed to COVID-19. The CDR3 loop is CASSFLVGGAGLTDTQYF. As DNA, the CDR3 is TGTGCCAGCAGCTTCCTGGTCGGGGGGGCCGGTCTCACAGATACGCAGTATTTT.